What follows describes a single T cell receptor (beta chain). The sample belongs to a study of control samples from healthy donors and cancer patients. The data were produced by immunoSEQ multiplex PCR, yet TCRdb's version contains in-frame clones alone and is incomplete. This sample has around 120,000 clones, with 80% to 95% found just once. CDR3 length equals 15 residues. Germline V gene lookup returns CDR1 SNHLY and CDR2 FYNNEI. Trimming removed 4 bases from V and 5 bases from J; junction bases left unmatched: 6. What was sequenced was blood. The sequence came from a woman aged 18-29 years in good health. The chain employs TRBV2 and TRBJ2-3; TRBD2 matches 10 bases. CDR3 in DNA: TGTGCCAGCAGTGTTCCCAGCGGGGGGGTAGATACGCAGTATTTT. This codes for CASSVPSGGVDTQYF.